Listed here are 23 T cell receptor beta chains from one sample, sequenced in a study of OX40 agonist ivuxolimab in advanced cancers. Data came from immunoSEQ multiplex PCR; TCRdb stores just in-frame clones and leaves some out. The table records about 150,000 clones, about nine tenths of them present only once. Sequenced here: CD4+ or CD8+ T cells sorted from blood, sampled in a trial of the OX40 agonist ivuxolimab. The source of these receptors is an adult with an advanced solid tumor such as melanoma, head and neck, liver or kidney cancer.

This clone was observed a few times. The chain uses TRBV6-6 and TRBJ2-7; 9 bases agree with TRBD1. The V gene's germline CDR1 is MNHNY and CDR2 SVGAGI (reference sequence). V lost 0 bases, J lost 2 bases, and 2 bases stayed unmatched. The CDR3 consists of 15 residues. The CDR3 sequence: CASSYSGQGAYEQYF. Written as DNA, the CDR3 is TGTGCCAGCAGTTACTCGGGACAGGGCGCCTACGAGCAGTACTTC.

The chain is built from TRBV28 and TRBJ2-1, with 10 positions matching TRBD2. V was pared by 6 bases and J by 4 bases, with 9 bases of the junction left unmatched. Germline CDR1 reads MDHEN; CDR2 reads SYDVKM. The CDR3 loop spans 16 amino acids. The CDR3 loop reads CASSQLAGAQYNEQFF. CDR3 nucleotide sequence: TGTGCCAGCAGCCAGCTAGCGGGAGCACAATACAATGAGCAGTTCTTC.

The chain has TRBV6-5 and TRBJ1-1; D may be TRBD1 (5 bases). The CDR3 has 13 amino acids. V shed 8 bases and J shed 5 bases, with 15 bases lying between them. The germline CDR1 and CDR2 sequences are MNHEY and SVGAGI. CDR3 residues: CASWFRGGTEAFF. DNA for the CDR3: TGTGCCAGCTGGTTTAGGGGAGGTACTGAAGCTTTCTTT.

This chain joins TRBV28 and TRBJ1-1; a possible D gene is TRBD1 (5 bases). Germline CDR1 reads MDHEN; CDR2 reads SYDVKM. CDR3 length: 15 residues. V lost 1 base and J 1 base, leaving 10 bases between the germline ends. CDR3 in amino acids: CASSLFRATNTEAFF. DNA for the CDR3: TGTGCCAGCAGTTTATTCAGGGCTACGAACACTGAAGCTTTCTTT.

The chain links TRBV5-1 to TRBJ1-1, with D hard to call. Per germline, CDR1 SGHRS and CDR2 YFSETQ. Trimming removed 1 base from V and 0 bases from J, with 7 bases in between. The CDR3 spans 14 residues. CDR3 amino acids: CASSLRVMNTEAFF. The DNA of the CDR3 is TGCGCCAGCAGCTTGAGGGTCATGAACACTGAAGCTTTCTTT.

The chain carries TRBV6-5 and TRBJ1-4; 8 nucleotides align to TRBD1. The CDR3 sequence is 15 residues long. V trimming: 2 bases; J trimming: 3 bases; junction bases outside the gene matches: 2. Looked up from germline, CDR1 is MNHEY and CDR2 is SVGAGI. The chain's CDR3 is CASSYNRGANEKLFF. Written as DNA, the CDR3 is TGTGCCAGCAGTTACAACAGGGGGGCTAATGAAAAACTGTTTTTT.

This chain joins TRBV27 and TRBJ1-4, with D uncertain. CDR1 and CDR2 from the germline V gene are MNHEY and SMNVEV (reference sequence). The CDR3 sequence is 16 residues long. Deletions cut 3 bases from V and 0 bases from J, with 11 bases between. DNA for the CDR3: TGTGCCAGCAGTTTTGTTACCGGTTCAACTAATGAAAAACTGTTTTTT. Translating it yields CASSFVTGSTNEKLFF.

A few counts support this clone. This chain joins TRBV30 and TRBJ1-5, with 8 bases aligning to TRBD1. In germline, CDR1 is GTSNPN, CDR2 SVGIG (reference sequence). V lost 4 bases, J lost 5 bases, and 4 bases stayed unmatched. The CDR3 covers 13 residues. The CDR3 loop reads CAWNLGQDQPQHF. The CDR3 region has the DNA TGTGCCTGGAACCTGGGACAGGATCAGCCCCAGCATTTT.

The chain links TRBV27 to TRBJ2-1; TRBD2 matches 8 bases. V lost 6 bases and J lost 9; bases outside the gene matches: 13. Germline CDR1 and CDR2: MNHEY and SMNVEV (reference sequence). The CDR3 is made up of 15 amino acids. The CDR3 is CASRSLTIRGGEQFF. CDR3 DNA sequence: TGTGCCAGCAGGTCCCTCACAATCCGGGGGGGTGAGCAGTTCTTC.

The sample holds one count of this clone. The chain combines TRBV6-6 with TRBJ2-3; weak D call: TRBD2 (5 bases). Germline lookup yields CDR1 MNHNY and CDR2 SVGAGI (reference sequence). This CDR3 region has 13 residues. Between the trimmed V and J ends, which lost 4 bases and 6 bases, there was a span of 11 bases. CDR3 sequence (DNA): TGTGCCAGCAGTTCCCGGGGTACGGATACGCAGTATTTT. As protein: CASSSRGTDTQYF.

This chain links TRBV7-2 with TRBJ2-7; D tentatively fits TRBD1 or TRBD2 (6 bases each). Trimming removed 4 bases at V and 6 bases at J, with 13 bases between. The CDR3 runs 13 residues. Germline CDR1 and CDR2: SGHTA and FQGNSA. The chain's CDR3 is CASSSPGASEQYF. For the CDR3, the DNA is TGTGCCAGCAGCTCCCCGGGGGCTAGCGAGCAGTACTTC.

This chain connects TRBV5-4 to TRBJ2-3; 8 nucleotides align to TRBD2. The CDR3 covers 15 residues. The V and J ends lost 4 bases and 0 bases, in that order; junction bases with no gene match: 4. Germline CDR1 reads SGHNT; CDR2 reads YYREEE (reference sequence). The CDR3 nucleotides read TGTGCCAGCAGCCCCACTAGCGGCAGCACAGATACGCAGTATTTT. Residues: CASSPTSGSTDTQYF.

The chain recombines TRBV19 with TRBJ1-1; D is uncertain. This CDR3 comprises 16 residues. Germline lookup yields CDR1 LNHDA and CDR2 SQIVND (reference sequence). The ends were cut back, 4 bases at V and 0 bases at J, with 15 bases in the middle. The CDR3: CASSRVVGSLNTEAFF. CDR3 coding DNA: TGTGCCAGTAGTAGAGTCGTCGGGTCCCTGAACACTGAAGCTTTCTTT.

This rearrangement joins TRBV27 to TRBJ1-1; a weak D match, TRBD1 (6 bases). This CDR3 comprises 15 residues. The ends were cut back, 2 bases at V and 0 bases at J, with 10 bases in the middle. CDR1 and CDR2 from the germline V gene are MNHEY and SMNVEV (reference sequence). The DNA for the CDR3 is TGTGCCAGCAGTTTACAGGGGACGATGAACACTGAAGCTTTCTTT. The encoded protein is CASSLQGTMNTEAFF.

This chain joins TRBV7-3 and TRBJ2-2; D gene uncertain. The V gene's germline CDR1 is SGHTA and CDR2 FQGTGA. Trimming took off 0 bases at V and 7 bases at J, with 6 bases between the two ends. The CDR3 loop spans 13 amino acids. The CDR3 reads CASSLTSVGELFF. CDR3 nucleotide sequence: TGTGCCAGCAGCTTAACCTCAGTCGGGGAGCTGTTTTTT. Based on the CDR3 plus reference TRBV7-3 and TRBJ2-2, the full variable domain is GAGVSQTPSNKVTEKGKYVELRCDPISGHTALYWYRQSLGQGPEFLIYFQGTGAADDSGLPNDRFFAVRPEGSVSTLKIQRTERGDSAVYLCASSLTSVGELFFGEGSRLTVL.

The genes are TRBV28 and TRBJ1-2, with 10 bases that match TRBD1. V lost 5 bases, J lost 5 bases, and 14 bases stayed unmatched. The CDR3 consists of 17 residues. Germline V gene sequence: CDR1 MDHEN, CDR2 SYDVKM. CDR3 in amino acids: CASSEPSGTGVKYGYTF. The CDR3 bases are TGTGCCAGCAGTGAACCGTCCGGGACAGGGGTTAAATATGGCTACACCTTC.

V usage is TRBV7-2 and J usage is TRBJ2-5, with a possible D match to TRBD2 (5 bases). Trimming pared 5 bases from V and 5 bases from J, leaving 12 bases between. The CDR3 consists of 13 residues. The germline gives CDR1 SGHTA, CDR2 FQGNSA. The CDR3 sequence: CASSPGIRETQYF. CDR3 nucleotides: TGTGCCAGCAGCCCGGGGATCCGCGAGACCCAGTACTTC.

This rearrangement joins TRBV2 to TRBJ1-5, with D perhaps TRBD1 (5 bases). CDR3 length: 12 amino acids. In germline, CDR1 is SNHLY, CDR2 FYNNEI. Trimming removed 9 bases from V and 6 bases from J, with 12 bases in between. The CDR3 nucleotides are TGTGCCAGTCGACAGAAAGGTCAGCCCCAGCATTTT. Translated: CASRQKGQPQHF. The full variable domain, completed using reference TRBV2 and TRBJ1-5, is EPEVTQTPSHQVTQMGQEVILRCVPISNHLYFYWYRQILGQKVEFLVSFYNNEISEKSEIFDDQFSVERPDGSNFTLKIRSTKLEDSAMYFCASRQKGQPQHFGDGTRLSIL.

V usage is TRBV28 and J usage is TRBJ2-7; no reliable D call. Trimming shortened V by 6 bases and J by 6 bases, and 9 bases separated the two germline ends. Germline V gene lookup returns CDR1 MDHEN and CDR2 SYDVKM. This CDR3 is built from 11 residues. The CDR3 DNA sequence: TGTGCCAGCAGCAGTACGACCGAGCAGTACTTC. This encodes CASSSTTEQYF. Full variable domain (remainder filled in from reference TRBV28 and TRBJ2-7): DVKVTQSSRYLVKRTGEKVFLECVQDMDHENMFWYRQDPGLGLRLIYFSYDVKMKEKGDIPEGYSVSREKKERFSLILESASTNQTSMYLCASSSTTEQYFGPGTRLTVT.

The chain is built from TRBV19 and TRBJ1-1; 7 bases line up with TRBD1. This CDR3 is built from 15 residues. Germline loops: CDR1 LNHDA, CDR2 SQIVND (reference sequence). Germline trimming cut 6 bases from V and 1 base from J; bases unmatched to any gene: 8. This CDR3 is CASRPGTERNTEAFF. CDR3 bases: TGTGCCAGTAGGCCCGGGACAGAGAGGAACACTGAAGCTTTCTTT.

V usage is TRBV7-6 and J usage is TRBJ1-1; 12 bases are a match to TRBD1. CDR1 and CDR2 (germline): SGHVS, FNYEAQ. J was trimmed by 8 bases and V by 7 bases; bases with no gene match: 11. CDR3 length: 15 amino acids. CDR3: CASNSGTGGLGEAFF. The CDR3 coding sequence is TGTGCCAGCAATTCCGGGACAGGGGGCCTAGGAGAAGCTTTCTTT.

This clone occurred a few times. Here the CDR3 reads CASSSWGGNQPQHF. DNA for the CDR3: TGTGCCAGCAGCTCATGGGGGGGCAATCAGCCCCAGCATTTT. The V and J genes are TRBV5-6 and TRBJ1-5, with a tentative D call TRBD1 (5 bases). The V and J ends lost 3 bases and 2 bases respectively, with 9 bases between them. Germline loops: CDR1 SGHDT, CDR2 YYEEEE. The CDR3 loop spans 14 amino acids.

The chain combines TRBV6-5 with TRBJ1-2, with 8 bases identical to TRBD1. Germline V gene data show CDR1 as MNHEY and CDR2 as SVGAGI. This CDR3 is 13 amino acids long. Germline trimming cut 6 bases from V and 7 bases from J; bases unmatched to any gene: 7. The CDR3 sequence: CASSAGTGSGYTF. The CDR3 region has the DNA TGTGCCAGCAGCGCCGGGACAGGATCTGGCTACACCTTC.